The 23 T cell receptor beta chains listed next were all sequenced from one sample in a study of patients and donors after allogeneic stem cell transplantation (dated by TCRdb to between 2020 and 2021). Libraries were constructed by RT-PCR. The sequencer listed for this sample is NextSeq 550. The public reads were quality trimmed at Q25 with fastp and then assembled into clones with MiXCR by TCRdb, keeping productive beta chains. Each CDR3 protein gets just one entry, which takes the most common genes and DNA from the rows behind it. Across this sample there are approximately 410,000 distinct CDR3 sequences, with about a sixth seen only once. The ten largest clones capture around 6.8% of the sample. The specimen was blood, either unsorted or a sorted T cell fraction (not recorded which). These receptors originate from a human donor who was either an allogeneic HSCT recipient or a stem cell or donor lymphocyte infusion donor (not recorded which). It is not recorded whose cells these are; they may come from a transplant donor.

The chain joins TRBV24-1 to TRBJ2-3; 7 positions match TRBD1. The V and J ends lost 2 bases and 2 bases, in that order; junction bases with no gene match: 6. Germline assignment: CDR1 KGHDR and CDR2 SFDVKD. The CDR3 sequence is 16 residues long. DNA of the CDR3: TGTGCCACCAGTGATTCCAGACAGGGCTTCACAGATACGCAGTATTTT. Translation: CATSDSRQGFTDTQYF.

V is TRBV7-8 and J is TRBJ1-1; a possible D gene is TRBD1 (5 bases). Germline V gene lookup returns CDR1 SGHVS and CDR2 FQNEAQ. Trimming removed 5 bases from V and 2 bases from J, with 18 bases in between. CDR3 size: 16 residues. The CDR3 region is CASSLEWGWGNTEAFF. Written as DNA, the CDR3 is TGTGCCAGCAGCCTGGAATGGGGGTGGGGAAACACTGAAGCTTTCTTT. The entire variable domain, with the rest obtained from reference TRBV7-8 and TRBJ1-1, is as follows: GAGVSQSPRYKVAKRGQDVALRCDPISGHVSLFWYQQALGQGPEFLTYFQNEAQLDKSGLPSDRFFAERPEGSVSTLKIQRTQQEDSAVYLCASSLEWGWGNTEAFFGQGTRLTVV.

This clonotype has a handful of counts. CDR3 bases: TGTGCCAGCAGCCGGTCACGACAGGGTACAGATACGCAGTATTTT. The encoded protein is CASSRSRQGTDTQYF. The genes are TRBV7-9 and TRBJ2-3; TRBD1 agrees at 7 bases. V trimming: 5 bases; J trimming: 3 bases; junction bases outside the gene matches: 8. The CDR3 is 15 amino acids. CDR1 SEHNR and CDR2 FQNEAQ come from the germline V gene (reference sequence).

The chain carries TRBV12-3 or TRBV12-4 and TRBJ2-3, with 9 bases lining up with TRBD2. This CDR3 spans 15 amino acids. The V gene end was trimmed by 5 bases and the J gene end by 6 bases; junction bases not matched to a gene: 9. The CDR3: CASSRERGAQDTQYF. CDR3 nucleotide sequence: TGTGCCAGCAGTCGCGAGCGGGGGGCGCAGGATACGCAGTATTTT.

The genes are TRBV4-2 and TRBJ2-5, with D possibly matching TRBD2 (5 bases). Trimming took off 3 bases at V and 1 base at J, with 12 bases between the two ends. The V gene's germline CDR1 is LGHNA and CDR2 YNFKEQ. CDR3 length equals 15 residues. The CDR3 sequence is CASSQEAVVQETQYF. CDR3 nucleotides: TGTGCCAGCAGCCAGGAAGCGGTAGTCCAAGAGACCCAGTACTTC.

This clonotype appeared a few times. The CDR3 loop reads CASSLLGLAANTGELFF. CDR3 DNA sequence: TGTGCCAGCAGTTTACTGGGACTAGCGGCCAACACCGGGGAGCTGTTTTTT. The V gene is TRBV27, the J gene TRBJ2-2, with TRBD2 matching 11 bases. The CDR3 totals 17 residues. Germline CDR1 and CDR2: MNHEY and SMNVEV (reference sequence). With V trimmed by 2 bases and J by 2 bases, 4 bases remained unmatched.

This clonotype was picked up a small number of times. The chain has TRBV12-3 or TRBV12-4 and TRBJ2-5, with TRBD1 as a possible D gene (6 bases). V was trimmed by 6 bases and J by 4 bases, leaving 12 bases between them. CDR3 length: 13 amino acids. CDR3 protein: CASSYRDRETQYF. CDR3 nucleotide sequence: TGTGCCAGCAGCTACAGGGACCGAGAGACCCAGTACTTC.

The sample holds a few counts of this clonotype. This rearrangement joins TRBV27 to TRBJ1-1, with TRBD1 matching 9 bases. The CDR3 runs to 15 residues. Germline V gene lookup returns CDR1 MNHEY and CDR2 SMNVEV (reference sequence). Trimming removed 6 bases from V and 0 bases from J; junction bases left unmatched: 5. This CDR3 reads CASRQTGGLNTEAFF. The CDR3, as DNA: TGTGCCAGCAGACAGACAGGGGGATTGAACACTGAAGCTTTCTTT.

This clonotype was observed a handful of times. The CDR3 loop is CSPRGSAMNTEAFF. CDR3 DNA: TGCAGCCCACGGGGGTCGGCTATGAACACTGAAGCTTTCTTT. The gene calls are TRBV20-1 and TRBJ1-1; tentatively, D is TRBD1 (5 bases). The length of the CDR3 is 14 residues. Per the germline V gene, CDR1 is DFQATT and CDR2 is SNEGSKA (reference sequence).

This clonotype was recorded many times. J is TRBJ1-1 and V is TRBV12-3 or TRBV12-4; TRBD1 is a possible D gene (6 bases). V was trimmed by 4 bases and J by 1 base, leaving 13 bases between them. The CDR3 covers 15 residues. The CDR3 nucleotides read TGTGCCAGCAGTTCCCCGGGACATTCGAACACTGAAGCTTTCTTT. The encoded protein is CASSSPGHSNTEAFF.

The chain's CDR3 is CASSLAQGGSGYEQFF. The DNA of the CDR3 is TGTGCCAGCAGTTTAGCGCAAGGCGGGAGCGGTTATGAGCAGTTCTTC. The V gene is TRBV12-3 or TRBV12-4, the J gene TRBJ2-1; TRBD2 matches 7 bases. Trimming took 0 bases from V and 8 from J; bases not matched to a gene: 10. The CDR3 extends over 16 amino acids.

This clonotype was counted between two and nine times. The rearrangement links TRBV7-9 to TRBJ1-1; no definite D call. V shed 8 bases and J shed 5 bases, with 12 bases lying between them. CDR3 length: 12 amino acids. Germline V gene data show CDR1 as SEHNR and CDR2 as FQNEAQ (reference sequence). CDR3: CASLEGSTEAFF. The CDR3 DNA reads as TGTGCCAGCCTGGAGGGTAGTACTGAAGCTTTCTTT.

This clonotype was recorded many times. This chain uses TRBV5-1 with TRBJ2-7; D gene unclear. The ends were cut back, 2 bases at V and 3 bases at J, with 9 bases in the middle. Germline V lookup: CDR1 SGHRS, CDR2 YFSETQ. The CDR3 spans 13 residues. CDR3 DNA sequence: TGCGCCAGCAGCTTCGTGAAGGGCTACGAGCAGTACTTC. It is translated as CASSFVKGYEQYF.

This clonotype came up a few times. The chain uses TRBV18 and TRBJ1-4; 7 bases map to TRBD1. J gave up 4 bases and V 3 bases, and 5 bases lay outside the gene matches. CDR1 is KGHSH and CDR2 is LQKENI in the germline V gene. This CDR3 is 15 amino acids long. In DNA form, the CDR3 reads TGTGCCAGCTCACCGGGGGACAGTCATAATGAAAAACTGTTTTTT. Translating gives CASSPGDSHNEKLFF.

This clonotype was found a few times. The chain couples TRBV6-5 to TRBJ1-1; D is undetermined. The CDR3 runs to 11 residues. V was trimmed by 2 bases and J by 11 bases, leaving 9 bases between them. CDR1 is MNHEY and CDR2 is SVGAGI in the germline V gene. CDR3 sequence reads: CASSYKSRAFF. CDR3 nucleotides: TGTGCCAGCAGTTACAAATCTCGCGCTTTCTTT.

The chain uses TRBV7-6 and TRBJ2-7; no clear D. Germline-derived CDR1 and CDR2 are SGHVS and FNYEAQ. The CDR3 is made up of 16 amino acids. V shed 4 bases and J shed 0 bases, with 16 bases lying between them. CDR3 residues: CASSSFRSESSYEQYF. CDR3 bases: TGTGCCAGCAGCTCGTTTCGATCCGAGAGCTCCTACGAGCAGTACTTC.

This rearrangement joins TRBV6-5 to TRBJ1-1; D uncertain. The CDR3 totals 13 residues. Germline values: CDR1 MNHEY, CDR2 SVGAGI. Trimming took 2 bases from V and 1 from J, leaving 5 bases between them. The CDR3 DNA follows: TGTGCCAGCAGTTACGGGAAGAACACTGAAGCTTTCTTT. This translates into CASSYGKNTEAFF.

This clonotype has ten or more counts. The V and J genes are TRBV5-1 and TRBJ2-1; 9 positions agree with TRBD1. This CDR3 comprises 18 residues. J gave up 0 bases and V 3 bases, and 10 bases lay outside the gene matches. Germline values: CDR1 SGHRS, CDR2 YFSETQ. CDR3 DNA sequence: TGCGCCAGCAGCTGGTCGGACAGGGGCGTACGCTCCTACAATGAGCAGTTCTTC. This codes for CASSWSDRGVRSYNEQFF.

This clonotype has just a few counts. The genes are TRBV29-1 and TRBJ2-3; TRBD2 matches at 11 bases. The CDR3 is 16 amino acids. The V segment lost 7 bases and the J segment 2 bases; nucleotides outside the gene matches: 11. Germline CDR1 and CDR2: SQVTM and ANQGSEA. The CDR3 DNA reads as TGCAGCGCACGGACTAGCGGGCTAGCCCCCACAGATACGCAGTATTTT. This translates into CSARTSGLAPTDTQYF.

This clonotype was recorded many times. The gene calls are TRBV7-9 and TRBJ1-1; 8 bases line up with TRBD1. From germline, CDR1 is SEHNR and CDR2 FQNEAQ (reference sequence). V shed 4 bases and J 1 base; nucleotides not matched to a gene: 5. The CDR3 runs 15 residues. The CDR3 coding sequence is TGTGCCAGCAGCTCGTCAGGGGGCGCGAACACTGAAGCTTTCTTT. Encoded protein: CASSSSGGANTEAFF.

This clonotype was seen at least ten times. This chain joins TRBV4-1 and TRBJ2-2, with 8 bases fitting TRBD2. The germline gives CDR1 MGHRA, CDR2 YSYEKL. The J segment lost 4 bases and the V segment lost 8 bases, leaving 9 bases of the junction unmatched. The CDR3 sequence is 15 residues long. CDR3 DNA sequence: TGCGCCAGCCTATCACGGCGGGAGGCCACCGGGGAGCTGTTTTTT. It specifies CASLSRREATGELFF.

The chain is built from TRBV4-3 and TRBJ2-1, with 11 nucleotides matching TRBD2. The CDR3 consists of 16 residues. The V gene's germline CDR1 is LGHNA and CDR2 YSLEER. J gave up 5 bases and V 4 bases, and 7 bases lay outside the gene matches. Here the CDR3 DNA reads TGCGCCAGCAGCCGGGCTAGCGGGGGGACTGACAATGAGCAGTTCTTC. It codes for CASSRASGGTDNEQFF.

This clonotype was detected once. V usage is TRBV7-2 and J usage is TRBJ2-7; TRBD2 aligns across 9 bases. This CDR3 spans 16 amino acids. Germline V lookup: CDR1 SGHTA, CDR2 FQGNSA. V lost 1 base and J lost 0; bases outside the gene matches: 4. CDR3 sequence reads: CASSLGASGNSYEQYF. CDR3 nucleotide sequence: TGTGCCAGCAGCTTAGGGGCTAGCGGGAACTCCTACGAGCAGTACTTC. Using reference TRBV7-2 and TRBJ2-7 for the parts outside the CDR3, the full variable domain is GAGVSQSPSNKVTEKGKDVELRCDPISGHTALYWYRQSLGQGLEFLIYFQGNSAPDKSGLPSDRFSAERTGGSVSTLTIQRTQQEDSAVYLCASSLGASGNSYEQYFGPGTRLTVT.